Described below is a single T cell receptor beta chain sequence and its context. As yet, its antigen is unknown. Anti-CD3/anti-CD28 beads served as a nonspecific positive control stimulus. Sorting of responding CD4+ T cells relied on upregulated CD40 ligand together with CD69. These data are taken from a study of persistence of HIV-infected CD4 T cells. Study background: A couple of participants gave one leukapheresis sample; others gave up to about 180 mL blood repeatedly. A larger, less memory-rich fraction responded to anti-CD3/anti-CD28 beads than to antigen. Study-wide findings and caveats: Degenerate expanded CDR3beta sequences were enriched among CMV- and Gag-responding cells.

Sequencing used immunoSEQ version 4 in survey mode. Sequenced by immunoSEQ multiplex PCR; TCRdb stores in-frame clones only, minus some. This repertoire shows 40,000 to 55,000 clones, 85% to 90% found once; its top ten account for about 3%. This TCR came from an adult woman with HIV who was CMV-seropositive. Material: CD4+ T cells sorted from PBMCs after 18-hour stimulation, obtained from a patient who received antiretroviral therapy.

The CDR3 DNA follows: TGTGCCAGTAGGTCGGAGACAGGGGGCTCAAGGGAGCAGTACTTC. This encodes CASRSETGGSREQYF. The chain uses TRBV19 and TRBJ2-7; TRBD1 agrees at 10 bases. V lost 6 bases and J lost 7; bases outside the gene matches: 12. The CDR3 covers 15 residues. Germline V CDR1 and CDR2: LNHDA, SQIVND (reference sequence).